This T cell receptor (beta chain) was found in a study of low-dose radiotherapy and immunotherapy resistance in tumors. Across the whole study: With fractions of 0.5 Gy given every 2 weeks, Cohort 1 accumulated a total of 6.5 Gy. Dosing for Cohort 2 consisted of 1 Gy per fraction every two weeks, reaching a total of 13 Gy over 26 weeks.

At least ten counts were recorded for this clonotype. The CDR3 has 16 amino acids. CDR1 and CDR2 from the germline V gene are SGHRS and YFSETQ. Trimming removed 3 bases at V and 1 base at J, with 16 bases between. Noted time point: before trial treatment. Donors, who were enrolled in a single-arm phase I dose-escalation trial, received nivolumab, ipilimumab, aspirin, low-dose cyclophosphamide and low-dose radiotherapy. Covering alpha and beta chains, TRAV- and TRBV-specific primers were used for the first-strand cDNA. TCR amplification ran 20 PCR cycles using constant-region and V-primer adapter primers. TCRdb called the reads again in MiXCR, with one record for every CDR3 protein. The sample includes about 39,000 distinct CDR3 sequences, less than 40% of them seen just once.

The receptor comes from a male donor with gallbladder cancer. The chain joins TRBV5-1 to TRBJ1-1; TRBD1 is a possible D gene (5 bases). The material sequenced was PBMCs, taken before treatment. This CDR3 reads CASSSIAGVANTEAFF. The CDR3 coding sequence is TGCGCCAGCAGCTCTATTGCGGGGGTGGCGAACACTGAAGCTTTCTTT.